This T cell receptor beta chain was recovered during a study of blood T cell repertoires in COVID-19. Here immunoSEQ multiplex PCR was the method, and the copy in TCRdb shows in-frame clones only, minus some. The table records 200,000 to 250,000 clones, about 80% of them present only once. The ends lost 7 bases at V and 0 bases at J; junction bases unmatched: 3. CDR1 is SGHKS and CDR2 is YYEKEE in the germline V gene (reference sequence). This CDR3 has 13 amino acids. This chain connects TRBV5-5 to TRBJ1-1, with TRBD1 matching 7 bases. Sequences were obtained from peripheral blood. The receptor's source is an older woman with acute or convalescent COVID-19. For the CDR3, the DNA is TGTGCCAGCGAGGGACAGATGAACACTGAAGCTTTCTTT. This translates into CASEGQMNTEAFF.